This paragraph covers one T cell receptor (beta chain) sequence. The antigen remains unidentified. In TCRdb, the reads were re-called with MiXCR into one record per CDR3 protein. The table lists 150,000 or so distinct CDR3 sequences, 32% of them singletons. This sample is part of a study of T cell repertoires in cytomegalovirus infection. Study results and caveats: Summed frequency of shared TCR beta families picked out CMV carriers who also had the relevant HLA.

The source material was CD8+ T cells from cultured PBMCs, sampled from culture after CMV antigen stimulation. The origin of this receptor is a human donor in good health (CMV status not recorded). Some clones in this sample may be carry-over from other donors' samples.

CDR3 nucleotide sequence: TGTGCCAGCAGCTTACACATGAACACTGAAGCTTTCTTT. Its protein product is CASSLHMNTEAFF. The genes are TRBV6-5 and TRBJ1-1; the D is unclear. Trimming removed 6 bases from V and 0 bases from J, with 8 bases in between. This CDR3 region has 13 residues. In germline, CDR1 is MNHEY, CDR2 SVGAGI.